This is a list of T cell receptor beta chains from one sample in a study of technical replicates of blood from several donors. Sequencing was performed with immunoSEQ multiplex PCR; in TCRdb, only in-frame clones are kept and a portion is missing. Among under 75,000 clones, approximately 96% were seen once, and the ten largest hold about 0.4%. The sample consisted of T cells isolated from PBMCs. These receptors originate from a human donor in good health. CDR3s include the opening cysteine and the closing phenylalanine or tryptophan. The order of the fields is J gene, D gene, V gene, clone size, CDR3 DNA, CDR3 protein. A D gene is named only where the DNA matches it firmly. Clone sizes are given selectively: once, few, many, or a class where the clone is expanded.

J gene: TRBJ2-1; D gene: NA; V gene: TRBV5-1; clone size: NA; CDR3 DNA: TGCGCCAGCAGCCAATTGAACCCAGGGTACAATGAGCAGTTCTTC; CDR3 protein: CASSQLNPGYNEQFF
J gene: TRBJ2-7; D gene: TRBD2; V gene: TRBV27; clone size: NA; CDR3 DNA: TGTGCCAGCACCCTAGCGGGAGGGGCCGACGAGCAGTACTTC; CDR3 protein: CASTLAGGADEQYF
J gene: TRBJ2-7; D gene: TRBD1; V gene: TRBV7-8; clone size: NA; CDR3 DNA: TGTGCCAGCAGCTTCGGGGGACAGGCCTACGAGCAGTACTTC; CDR3 protein: CASSFGGQAYEQYF
J gene: TRBJ2-2; D gene: TRBD2; V gene: TRBV7-9; clone size: NA; CDR3 DNA: TGTGCCAGCAGCTTACTAGCGGGAAGGACCGGGGAGCTGTTTTTT; CDR3 protein: CASSLLAGRTGELFF
J gene: TRBJ1-1; D gene: NA; V gene: TRBV19; clone size: NA; CDR3 DNA: TGTGCCAGTAGCGAACAGCTGAACACTGAAGCTTTCTTT; CDR3 protein: CASSEQLNTEAFF
J gene: TRBJ2-4; D gene: TRBD1; V gene: TRBV7-2; clone size: NA; CDR3 DNA: TGTGCCAGCAGCCTAAGACAGGGTGGAGACATTCAGTACTTC; CDR3 protein: CASSLRQGGDIQYF
J gene: TRBJ2-6; D gene: NA; V gene: TRBV5-1; clone size: NA; CDR3 DNA: TGCGCCAGCAGCCTTCTAGCGCCCTCTGGGGCCAACGTCCTGACTTTC; CDR3 protein: CASSLLAPSGANVLTF
J gene: TRBJ1-2; D gene: TRBD1; V gene: TRBV5-6; clone size: NA; CDR3 DNA: TGTGCCAGCAGCTACCCCGGGACAGAGGCGGATGGCTACACCTTC; CDR3 protein: CASSYPGTEADGYTF
J gene: TRBJ1-3; D gene: NA; V gene: TRBV29-1; clone size: NA; CDR3 DNA: TGCAGCGTTTTACAGGACGACTCTGGAAACACCATATATTTT; CDR3 protein: CSVLQDDSGNTIYF
J gene: TRBJ2-7; D gene: TRBD2; V gene: TRBV18; clone size: NA; CDR3 DNA: TGTGCCAGCTCACCTACTAGCGGAGACTACGAGCAGTACTTC; CDR3 protein: CASSPTSGDYEQYF
J gene: TRBJ2-1; D gene: NA; V gene: TRBV7-3; clone size: NA; CDR3 DNA: TGTGCCAGCAGCTTAACGACGGGGGATGAGCAGTTCTTC; CDR3 protein: CASSLTTGDEQFF
J gene: TRBJ2-7; D gene: TRBD1; V gene: TRBV9; clone size: NA; CDR3 DNA: TGTGCCAGCAGCGTAGCCGGGACAGACTCCTACGAGCAGTACTTC; CDR3 protein: CASSVAGTDSYEQYF
J gene: TRBJ1-3; D gene: TRBD1; V gene: TRBV30; clone size: NA; CDR3 DNA: TGTGCCTGGAGTGTCCTCGGACAGGGAAGGGGAAACACCATATATTTT; CDR3 protein: CAWSVLGQGRGNTIYF
J gene: TRBJ2-7; D gene: NA; V gene: TRBV7-2; clone size: once; CDR3 DNA: TGTGCCAGCAGCTTAGATGGGGGGTACGAGCAGTACTTC; CDR3 protein: CASSLDGGYEQYF
J gene: TRBJ2-5; D gene: NA; V gene: TRBV4-3; clone size: NA; CDR3 DNA: TGCGCCAGCAGCCAAGGGACAATTCAAGAGACCCAGTACTTC; CDR3 protein: CASSQGTIQETQYF
J gene: TRBJ1-1; D gene: NA; V gene: TRBV7-9; clone size: once; CDR3 DNA: TGTGCCAGCAGCTCATACAGGGAGAACACTGAAGCTTTCTTT; CDR3 protein: CASSSYRENTEAFF
J gene: TRBJ2-2; D gene: NA; V gene: TRBV11-3; clone size: NA; CDR3 DNA: TGTGCCAGCAGCGGAGCCGGGACTTCCAACACCGGGGAGCTGTTTTTT; CDR3 protein: CASSGAGTSNTGELFF
J gene: TRBJ2-7; D gene: TRBD2; V gene: TRBV5-4; clone size: NA; CDR3 DNA: TGTGCCAGCAGCTCCCGGACTAGCTCACCCTACGAGCAGTACTTC; CDR3 protein: CASSSRTSSPYEQYF
J gene: TRBJ2-7; D gene: TRBD1; V gene: TRBV6-5; clone size: NA; CDR3 DNA: TGTGCGACAGGGGCGAGGTCCTACGAGCAGTACTTC; CDR3 protein: CATGARSYEQYF